The sequence of this T cell receptor beta chain was determined in a study of CD8 T cells in ankylosing spondylitis. Broader study findings: Disease-linked clones reportedly showed significant enrichment in matched ankylosing spondylitis synovial fluid. Characteristic, it appeared, of ankylosing spondylitis blood was a TCR beta motif of roughly eight highly homologous variants.

Trimming removed 1 base at V and 2 bases at J, with 15 bases between. There are 16 residues in the CDR3. Germline V gene lookup returns CDR1 SGHAT and CDR2 FQNNGV. Researchers built TCR beta libraries using quantitative 5'-RACE with molecular barcodes. TCRdb re-analysed the 5' RACE reads in MiXCR, keeping a single row per CDR3 protein. The repertoire holds 250,000 to 350,000 distinct CDR3 sequences, with about 19% as singletons. A remark on this clonotype: The antigen remains undetermined.

Sequencing used blood, either unsorted or a sorted T cell fraction (not recorded which). This chain joins TRBV11-2 and TRBJ2-7, with D tentatively TRBD2 (7 bases). The source is a male donor with ankylosing spondylitis or in good health (not recorded which). The CDR3 coding sequence is TGTGCCAGCAGCTTAGGGCCGGGGGGCGGTGCCTACGAGCAGTACGTC. Translated: CASSLGPGGGAYEQYV.